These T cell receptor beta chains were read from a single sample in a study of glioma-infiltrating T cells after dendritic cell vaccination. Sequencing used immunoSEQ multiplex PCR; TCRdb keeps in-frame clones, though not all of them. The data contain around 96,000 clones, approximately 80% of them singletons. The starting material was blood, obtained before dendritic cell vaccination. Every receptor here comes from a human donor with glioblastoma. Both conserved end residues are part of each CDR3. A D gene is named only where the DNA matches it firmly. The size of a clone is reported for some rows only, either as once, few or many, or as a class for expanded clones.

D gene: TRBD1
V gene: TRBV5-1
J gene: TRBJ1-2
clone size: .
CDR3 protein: CASFNLGGTGNHLGGYTF
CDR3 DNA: TGCGCCAGCTTCAACCTGGGCGGGACAGGGAATCATTTGGGTGGCTACACCTTC

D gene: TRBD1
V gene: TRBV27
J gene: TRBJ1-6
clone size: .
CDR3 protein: CASSLSPDRGYSPLHF
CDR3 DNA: TGTGCCAGCAGTTTATCACCGGACAGGGGGTATTCACCCCTCCACTTT

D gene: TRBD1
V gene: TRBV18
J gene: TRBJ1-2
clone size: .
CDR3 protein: CASSPPGQGARGYTF
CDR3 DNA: TGTGCCAGCTCACCTCCGGGACAGGGGGCGCGTGGCTACACCTTC

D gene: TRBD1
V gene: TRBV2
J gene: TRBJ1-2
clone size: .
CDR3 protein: CASSRDRENYGYTF
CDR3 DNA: TGTGCCAGCAGTCGGGACAGGGAGAACTATGGCTACACCTTC

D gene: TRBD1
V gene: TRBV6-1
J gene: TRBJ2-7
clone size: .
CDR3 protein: CASMGTVPYEQYF
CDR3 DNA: TGTGCCAGCATGGGGACAGTACCCTACGAGCAGTACTTC

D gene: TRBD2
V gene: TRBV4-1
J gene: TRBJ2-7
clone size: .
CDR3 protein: CASSQEGTSGFYEQYF
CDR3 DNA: TGCGCCAGCAGCCAAGAAGGCACTAGCGGGTTCTACGAGCAGTACTTC

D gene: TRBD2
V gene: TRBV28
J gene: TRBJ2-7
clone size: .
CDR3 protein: CASSPPGLAGDEQYF
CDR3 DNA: TGTGCCAGCAGTCCCCCGGGACTAGCGGGAGACGAGCAGTACTTC

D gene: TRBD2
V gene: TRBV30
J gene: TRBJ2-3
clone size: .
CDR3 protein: CAWSIAGGSTDTQYF
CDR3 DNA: TGTGCCTGGAGTATAGCGGGAGGCTCCACAGATACGCAGTATTTT

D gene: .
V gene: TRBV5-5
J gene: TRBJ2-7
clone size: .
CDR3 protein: CASSAEQGSSYEQYF
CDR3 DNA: TGTGCCAGCAGCGCAGAACAGGGAAGCTCCTACGAGCAGTACTTC

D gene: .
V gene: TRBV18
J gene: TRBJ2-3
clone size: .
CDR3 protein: CASSQQEGADTQYF
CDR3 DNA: TGTGCCAGCTCGCAACAGGAAGGCGCAGATACGCAGTATTTT

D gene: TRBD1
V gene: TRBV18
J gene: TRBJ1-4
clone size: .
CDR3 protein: CASSPRTGGNEKLFF
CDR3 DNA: TGTGCCAGCTCACCAAGGACAGGCGGTAATGAAAAACTGTTTTTT

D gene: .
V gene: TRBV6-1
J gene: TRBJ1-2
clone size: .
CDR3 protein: CASRAGVAYGYTF
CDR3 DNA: TGTGCCAGCAGAGCAGGGGTGGCCTATGGCTACACCTTC

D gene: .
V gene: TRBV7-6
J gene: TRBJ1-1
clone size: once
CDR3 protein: CASSLEGGGAEAFF
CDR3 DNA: TGTGCCAGCAGCTTAGAGGGAGGGGGTGCTGAAGCTTTCTTT

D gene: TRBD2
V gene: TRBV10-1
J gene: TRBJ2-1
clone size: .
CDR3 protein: CASSESGVAGNEQFF
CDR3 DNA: TGCGCCAGCAGTGAGTCCGGGGTAGCGGGGAATGAGCAGTTCTTC

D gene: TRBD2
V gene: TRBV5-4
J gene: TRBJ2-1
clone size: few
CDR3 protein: CASSASGLGDNEQFF
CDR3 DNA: TGTGCCAGCAGCGCCTCGGGACTAGGGGACAATGAGCAGTTCTTC

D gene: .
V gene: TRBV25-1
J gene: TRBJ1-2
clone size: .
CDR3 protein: CASSEPVNYGYTF
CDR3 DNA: TGTGCCAGCAGTGAGCCGGTTAACTATGGCTACACCTTC

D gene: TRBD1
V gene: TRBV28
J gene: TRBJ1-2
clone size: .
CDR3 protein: CASRTGGNYGYTF
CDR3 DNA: TGTGCCAGCAGGACAGGGGGCAACTATGGCTACACCTTC

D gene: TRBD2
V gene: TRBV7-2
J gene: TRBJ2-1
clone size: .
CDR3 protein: CASRGSISGGNEQFF
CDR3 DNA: TGTGCCAGCAGGGGGAGTATTAGCGGGGGGAATGAGCAGTTCTTC

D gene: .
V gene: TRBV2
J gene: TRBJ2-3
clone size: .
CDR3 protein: CASSKIRGGTDTQYF
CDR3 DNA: TGTGCCAGCAGTAAAATCAGGGGGGGCACAGATACGCAGTATTTT

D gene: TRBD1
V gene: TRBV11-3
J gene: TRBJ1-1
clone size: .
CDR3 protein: CASSPDGRGRTEAFF
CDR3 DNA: TGTGCCAGCAGCCCCGACGGGAGGGGGCGCACTGAAGCTTTCTTT

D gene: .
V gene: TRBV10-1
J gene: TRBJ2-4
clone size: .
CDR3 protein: CASSVLRDTVQYF
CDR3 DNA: TGCGCCAGCAGCGTTCTACGGGACACTGTTCAGTACTTC

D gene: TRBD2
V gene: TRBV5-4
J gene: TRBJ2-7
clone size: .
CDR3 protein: CASSLEGLAPHEQYF
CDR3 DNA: TGTGCCAGCAGCTTGGAGGGACTAGCTCCCCACGAGCAGTACTTC

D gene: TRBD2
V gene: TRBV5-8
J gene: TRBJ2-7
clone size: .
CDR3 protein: CASSRNAGGPYEQYF
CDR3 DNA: TGTGCCAGCAGCCGAAATGCGGGAGGGCCCTACGAGCAGTACTTC

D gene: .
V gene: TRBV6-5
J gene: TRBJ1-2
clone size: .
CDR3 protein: CASSYSSTAARYGYTF
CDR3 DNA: TGTGCCAGCAGTTACTCGAGTACAGCGGCTCGCTATGGCTACACCTTC

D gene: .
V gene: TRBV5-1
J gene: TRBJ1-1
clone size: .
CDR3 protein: CASSLGRGTEAFF
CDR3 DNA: TGCGCCAGCAGCTTGGGGAGGGGAACTGAAGCTTTCTTT

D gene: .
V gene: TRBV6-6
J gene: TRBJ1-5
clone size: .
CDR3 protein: CASSYKQLSNQPQHF
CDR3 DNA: TGTGCCAGCAGTTATAAACAGTTAAGCAATCAGCCCCAGCATTTT

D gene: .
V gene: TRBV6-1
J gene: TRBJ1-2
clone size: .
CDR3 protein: CASSEQGYGYTF
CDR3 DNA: TGTGCCAGCAGTGAACAGGGCTATGGCTACACCTTC

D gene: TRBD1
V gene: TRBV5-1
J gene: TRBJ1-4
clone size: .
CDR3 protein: CASSGTGATNEKLFF
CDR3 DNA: TGCGCCAGCAGCGGAACAGGGGCAACTAATGAAAAACTGTTTTTT

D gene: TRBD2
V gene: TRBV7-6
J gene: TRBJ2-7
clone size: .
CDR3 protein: CASSLRGRADEQYF
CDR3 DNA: TGTGCCAGCAGCTTACGCGGGAGGGCAGACGAGCAGTACTTC

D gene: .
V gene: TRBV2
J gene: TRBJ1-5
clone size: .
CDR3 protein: CASSGDGAAKPQHF
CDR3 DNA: TGTGCCAGCAGTGGCGATGGGGCCGCCAAACCCCAGCATTTT

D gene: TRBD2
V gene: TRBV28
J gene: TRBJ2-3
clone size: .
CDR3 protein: CASIAGSSGIRTSTDTQYF
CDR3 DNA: TGTGCCAGCATCGCAGGTTCAAGCGGGATTAGAACTAGCACAGATACGCAGTATTTT

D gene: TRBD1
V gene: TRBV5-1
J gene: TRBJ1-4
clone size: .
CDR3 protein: CASSLGQGSEKLFF
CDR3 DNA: TGCGCCAGCAGCCTCGGACAGGGGTCTGAAAAACTGTTTTTT

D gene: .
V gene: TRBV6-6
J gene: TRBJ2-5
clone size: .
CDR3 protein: CASRPVGETQYF
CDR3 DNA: TGTGCCAGCAGACCTGTCGGGGAGACCCAGTACTTC

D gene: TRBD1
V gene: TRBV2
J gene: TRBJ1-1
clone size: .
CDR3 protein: CASSEDWGQEHTEAFF
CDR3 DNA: TGTGCCAGCAGTGAAGATTGGGGACAGGAACACACTGAAGCTTTCTTT

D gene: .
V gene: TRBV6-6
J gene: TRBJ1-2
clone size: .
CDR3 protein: CASTQTGTDYGYTF
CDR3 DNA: TGTGCCAGCACCCAAACGGGAACAGACTATGGCTACACCTTC

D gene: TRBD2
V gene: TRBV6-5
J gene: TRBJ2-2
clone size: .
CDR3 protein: CASSSGGGNTGELFF
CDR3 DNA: TGTGCCAGCAGTTCTGGCGGGGGTAACACCGGGGAGCTGTTTTTT

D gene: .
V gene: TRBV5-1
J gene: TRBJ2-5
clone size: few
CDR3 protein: CASSLVMTEETQYF
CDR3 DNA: TGCGCCAGCAGCTTGGTGATGACAGAAGAGACCCAGTACTTC

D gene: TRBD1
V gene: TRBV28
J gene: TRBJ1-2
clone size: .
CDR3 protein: CASSSLRTGGGYTF
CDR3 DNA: TGTGCCAGCAGTTCCCTCCGGACAGGGGGAGGCTACACCTTC

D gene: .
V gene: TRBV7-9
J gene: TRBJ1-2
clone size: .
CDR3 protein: CASSSFSVSYGYTF
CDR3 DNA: TGTGCCAGCAGCTCATTTTCGGTGAGCTATGGCTACACCTTC

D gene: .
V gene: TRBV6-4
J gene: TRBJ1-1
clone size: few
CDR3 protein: CASSITLNTEAFF
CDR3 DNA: TGTGCCAGCAGTATCACACTGAACACTGAAGCTTTCTTT

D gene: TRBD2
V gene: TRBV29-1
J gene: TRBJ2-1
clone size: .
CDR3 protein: CSVIGPPIAGSYNEQFF
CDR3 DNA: TGCAGCGTAATTGGCCCCCCGATAGCGGGCTCCTACAATGAGCAGTTCTTC

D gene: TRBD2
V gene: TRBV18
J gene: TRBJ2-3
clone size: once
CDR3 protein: CASSSGLAGTDTQYF
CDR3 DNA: TGTGCCAGCTCATCGGGACTAGCGGGGACAGATACGCAGTATTTT

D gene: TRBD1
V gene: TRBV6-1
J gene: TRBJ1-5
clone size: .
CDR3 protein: CASRLTGGSQPQHF
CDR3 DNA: TGTGCCAGCAGGTTGACAGGGGGTAGTCAGCCCCAGCATTTT

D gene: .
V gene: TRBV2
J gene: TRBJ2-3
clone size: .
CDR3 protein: CASSPSTDTQYF
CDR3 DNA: TGTGCCAGCAGTCCTAGCACAGATACGCAGTATTTT

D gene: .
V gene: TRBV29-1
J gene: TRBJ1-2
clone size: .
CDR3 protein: CSVLGAGFNGYTF
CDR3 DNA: TGCAGCGTCTTGGGTGCAGGGTTTAATGGCTACACCTTC

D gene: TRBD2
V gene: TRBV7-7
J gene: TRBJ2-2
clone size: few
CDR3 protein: CASSPRTSVDTGELFF
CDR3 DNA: TGTGCTAGCAGCCCCCGGACTAGCGTTGACACCGGGGAGCTGTTTTTT

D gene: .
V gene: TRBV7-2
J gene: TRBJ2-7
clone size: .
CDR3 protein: CASSLVSLAGNQRSYEQYF
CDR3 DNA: TGTGCCAGCAGCTTAGTTTCACTAGCAGGGAACCAACGGAGCTACGAGCAGTACTTC

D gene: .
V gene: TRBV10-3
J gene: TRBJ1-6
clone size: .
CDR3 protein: CAISPTGGSSDSPLHF
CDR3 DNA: TGTGCCATCAGTCCAACGGGGGGATCCAGTGATTCACCCCTCCACTTT

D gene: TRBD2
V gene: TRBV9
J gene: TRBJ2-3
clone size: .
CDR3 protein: CASSFSGTGSSSDTQYF
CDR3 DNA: TGTGCCAGCAGCTTCAGCGGGACGGGATCTTCCTCAGATACGCAGTATTTT